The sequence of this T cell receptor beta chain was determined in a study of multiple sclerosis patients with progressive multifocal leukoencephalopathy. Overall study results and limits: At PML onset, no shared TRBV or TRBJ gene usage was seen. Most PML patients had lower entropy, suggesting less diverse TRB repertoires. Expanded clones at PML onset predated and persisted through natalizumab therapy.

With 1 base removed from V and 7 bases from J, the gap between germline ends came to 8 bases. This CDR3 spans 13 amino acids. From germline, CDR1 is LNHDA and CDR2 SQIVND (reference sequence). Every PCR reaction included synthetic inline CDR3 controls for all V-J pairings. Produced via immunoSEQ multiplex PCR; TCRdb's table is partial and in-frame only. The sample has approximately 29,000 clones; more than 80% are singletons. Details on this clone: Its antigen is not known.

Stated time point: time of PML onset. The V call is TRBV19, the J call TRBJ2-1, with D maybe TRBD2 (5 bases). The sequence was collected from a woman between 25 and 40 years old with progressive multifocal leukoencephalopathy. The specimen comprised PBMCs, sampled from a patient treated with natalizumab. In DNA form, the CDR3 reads TGTGCCAGTAGTATAGGCCGGGGAAATGAGCAGTTCTTC. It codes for CASSIGRGNEQFF.